The source of this T cell receptor beta chain is a study of T cell clones after liver transplantation. Background on the study: Three of eight recipients were HCV-positive; others had non-autoimmune, non-viral indications.

Trimming cost V 5 bases and J 1 base, with 14 bases left between them. In germline, CDR1 is LNHDA, CDR2 SQIVND (reference sequence). The CDR3 runs 15 residues. A remark on this clone: Its matching antigen is unknown.

Findings and limits, study-wide: Circulating graft-donor-reactive CD4 TCRbeta sequences fell significantly post-transplant in 5 of 8 subjects.

Profiling relied on immunoSEQ multiplex PCR, and the TCRdb table lists in-frame clones only, not all of them. The sample gives roughly 55,000 clones, over 65% of which show up once; 9.5% to 10% is in the top ten. This receptor was identified in a human patient who received a liver transplant. Some T cells may be provided by the graft donor. J is TRBJ1-1 and V is TRBV19; perhaps TRBD1 as D (5 bases). The input for sequencing was CD4+ T cells from blood, taken 54 months after liver transplant. CDR3 residues: CASSQASGGNTEAFF. The CDR3 DNA reads as TGTGCCAGTAGTCAGGCATCTGGGGGGAACACTGAAGCTTTCTTT.